This TCR beta chain was recorded in a study of human T cells and chemical hapten exposure. TCRdb processed the RACE reads anew with MiXCR; each CDR3 protein has one entry. Of about 340,000 distinct CDR3 sequences in the sample, approximately 6.3% are singletons; the top ten hold roughly 8%. The CDR3 contains 15 residues. The V gene lost 2 bases and the J gene lost 3 bases, with 13 bases spanning the gap. Germline CDR1 SGHTA, CDR2 FQGNSA. This sample's time point: patch test 1, 2 weeks after DPC sensitization. Treatment meaning: therapeutic diphenylcyclopropenone sensitization with weekly scalp DPC. J is TRBJ1-1 and V is TRBV7-2; maybe TRBD1 (5 bases). The sequence was collected from a woman younger than 30 with alopecia areata. Some clones in this sample may be carry-over from other donors' samples. The material sequenced was whole blood, taken in connection with sensitization to the hapten diphenylcyclopropenone (DPC). CDR3 sequence (DNA): TGTGCCAGCAGCTTAATTTGGGGGATGCACACTGAAGCTTTCTTT. It is translated as CASSLIWGMHTEAFF.